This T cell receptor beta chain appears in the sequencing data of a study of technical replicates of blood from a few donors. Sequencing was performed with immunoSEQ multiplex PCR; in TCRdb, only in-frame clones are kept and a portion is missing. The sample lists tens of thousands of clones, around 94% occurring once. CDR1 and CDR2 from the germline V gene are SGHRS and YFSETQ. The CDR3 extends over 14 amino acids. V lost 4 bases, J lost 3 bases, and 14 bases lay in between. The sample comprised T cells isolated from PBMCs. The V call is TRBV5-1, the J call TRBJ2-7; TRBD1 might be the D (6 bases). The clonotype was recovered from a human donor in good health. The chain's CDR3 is CASSPNDRNYEQYF. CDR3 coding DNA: TGCGCCAGCAGCCCGAATGACAGGAACTACGAGCAGTACTTC.